The present T cell receptor (beta chain) was sequenced within a study of T cells in Graves' hyperthyroidism and ophthalmopathy. This clonotype was recorded many times. Its specificity is not known. The CDR3 sequence is 15 residues long. Germline V lookup: CDR1 SGHTA, CDR2 FQGNSA. The germline V and J ends were trimmed by 1 base and 9 bases, with 16 bases remaining between them. Study-level results: Most expanded thyroid clonotypes above 0.001 recurred in blood. A 13 V-J model separated ophthalmopathy from stable hyperthyroidism.

Amplification of TCR beta CDR3 regions was performed using RNA transcripts as template. First-round RT-PCR with HTBI primers amplified the TCR CDR3 region. TCRdb redid the calling of the multiplex PCR reads with MiXCR, one entry per CDR3 protein. The sample yields about 460,000 distinct CDR3 sequences, 22% seen once. Exclusion of patients followed from uncontrolled infection, other autoimmune disease, pregnancy or lactation. Diagnosis relied on clinical symptoms, serum thyroxine and TRAb, thyroid ultrasound and orbital computed tomography. V usage is TRBV7-2 and J usage is TRBJ2-1; D is perhaps TRBD2 (6 bases). Sequencing was carried out using blood. This receptor was taken from a woman aged 70-85 years with Graves' ophthalmopathy. CDR3 sequence reads: CASSLGSGTEGEQFF. CDR3 DNA sequence: TGTGCCAGCAGCTTAGGATCGGGGACTGAAGGTGAGCAGTTCTTC.